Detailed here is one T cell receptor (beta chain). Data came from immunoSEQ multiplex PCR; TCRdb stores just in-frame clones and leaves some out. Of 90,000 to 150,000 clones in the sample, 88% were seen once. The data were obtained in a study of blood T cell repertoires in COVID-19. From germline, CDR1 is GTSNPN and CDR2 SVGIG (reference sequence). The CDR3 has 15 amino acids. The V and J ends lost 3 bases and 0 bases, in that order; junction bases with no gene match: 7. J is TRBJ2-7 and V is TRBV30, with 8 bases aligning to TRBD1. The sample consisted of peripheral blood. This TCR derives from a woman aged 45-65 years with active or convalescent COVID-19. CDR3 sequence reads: CAWRDRQGISYEQYF. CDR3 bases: TGTGCCTGGAGGGATAGACAGGGGATCTCCTACGAGCAGTACTTC.